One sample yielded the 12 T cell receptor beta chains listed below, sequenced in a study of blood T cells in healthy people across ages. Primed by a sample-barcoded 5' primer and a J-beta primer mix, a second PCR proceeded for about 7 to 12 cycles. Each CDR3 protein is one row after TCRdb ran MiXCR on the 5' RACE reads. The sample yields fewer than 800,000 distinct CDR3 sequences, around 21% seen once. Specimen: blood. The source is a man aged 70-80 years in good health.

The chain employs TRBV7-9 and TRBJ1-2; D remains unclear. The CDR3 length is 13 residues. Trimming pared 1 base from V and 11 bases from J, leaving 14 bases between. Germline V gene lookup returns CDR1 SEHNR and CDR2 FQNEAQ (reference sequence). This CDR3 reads CASSLGLMERYTF. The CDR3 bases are TGTGCCAGCAGCTTAGGGCTCATGGAGAGGTACACCTTC.

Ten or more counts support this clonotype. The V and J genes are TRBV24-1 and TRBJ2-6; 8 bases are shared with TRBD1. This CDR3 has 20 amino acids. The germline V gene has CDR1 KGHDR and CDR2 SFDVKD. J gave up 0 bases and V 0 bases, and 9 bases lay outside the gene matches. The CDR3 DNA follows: TGTGCCACCAGTGATTTGAGTCCGGGACAGGTCCTCTCTGGGGCCAACGTCCTGACTTTC. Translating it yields CATSDLSPGQVLSGANVLTF.

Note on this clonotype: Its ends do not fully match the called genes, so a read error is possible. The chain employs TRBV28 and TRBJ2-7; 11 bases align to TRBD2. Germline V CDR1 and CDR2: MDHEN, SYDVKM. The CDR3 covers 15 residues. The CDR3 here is CATSFTSGSYYEQYF. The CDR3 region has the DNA TGTGCCACCAGTTTTACTAGCGGGAGTTACTACGAGCAGTACTTC.

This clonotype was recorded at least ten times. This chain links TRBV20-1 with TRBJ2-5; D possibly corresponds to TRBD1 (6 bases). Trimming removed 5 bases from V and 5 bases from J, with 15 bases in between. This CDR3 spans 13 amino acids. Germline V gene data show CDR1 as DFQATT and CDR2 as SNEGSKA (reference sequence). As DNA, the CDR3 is TGCAGTGCTCCCGTACAGGGCTTTGAGACCCAGTACTTC. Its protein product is CSAPVQGFETQYF.

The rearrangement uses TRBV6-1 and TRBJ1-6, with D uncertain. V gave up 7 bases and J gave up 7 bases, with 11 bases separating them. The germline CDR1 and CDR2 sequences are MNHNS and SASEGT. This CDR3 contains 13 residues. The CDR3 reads CASKTGGNSPLHF. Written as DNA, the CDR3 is TGTGCCAGCAAGACCGGAGGGAATTCACCCCTCCACTTT.

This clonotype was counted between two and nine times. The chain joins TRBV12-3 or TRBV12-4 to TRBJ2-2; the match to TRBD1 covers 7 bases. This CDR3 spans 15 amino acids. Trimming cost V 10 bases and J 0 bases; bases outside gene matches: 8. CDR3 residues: CATESGTANTGELFF. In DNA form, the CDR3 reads TGTGCCACCGAATCCGGGACAGCGAACACCGGGGAGCTGTTTTTT.

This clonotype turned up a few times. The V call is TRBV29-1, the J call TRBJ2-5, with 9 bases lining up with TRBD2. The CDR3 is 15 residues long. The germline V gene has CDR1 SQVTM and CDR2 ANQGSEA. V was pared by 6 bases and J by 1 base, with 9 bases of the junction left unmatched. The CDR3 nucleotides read TGCAGCGTCGCCCCGTCGCGGGAGGGCCAAGAGACCCAGTACTTC. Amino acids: CSVAPSREGQETQYF. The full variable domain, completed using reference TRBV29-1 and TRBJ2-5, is SAVISQKPSRDICQRGTSLTIQCQVDSQVTMMFWYRQQPGQSLTLIATANQGSEATYESGFVIDKFPISRPNLTFSTLTVSNMSPEDSSIYLCSVAPSREGQETQYFGPGTRLLVL.

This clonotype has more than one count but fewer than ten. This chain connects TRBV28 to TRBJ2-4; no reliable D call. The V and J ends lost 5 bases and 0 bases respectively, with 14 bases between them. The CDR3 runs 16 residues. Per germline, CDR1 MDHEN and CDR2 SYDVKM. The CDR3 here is CASSPLYQTAKNIQYF. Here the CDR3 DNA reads TGTGCCAGCAGTCCCCTCTACCAGACAGCCAAAAACATTCAGTACTTC.

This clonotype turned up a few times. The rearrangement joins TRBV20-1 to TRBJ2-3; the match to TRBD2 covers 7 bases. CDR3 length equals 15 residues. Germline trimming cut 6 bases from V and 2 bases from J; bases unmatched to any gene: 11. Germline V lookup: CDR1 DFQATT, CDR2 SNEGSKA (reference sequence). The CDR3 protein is CSAPRSAGNTDTQYF. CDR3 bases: TGCAGTGCCCCTCGTTCAGCGGGGAACACAGATACGCAGTATTTT.

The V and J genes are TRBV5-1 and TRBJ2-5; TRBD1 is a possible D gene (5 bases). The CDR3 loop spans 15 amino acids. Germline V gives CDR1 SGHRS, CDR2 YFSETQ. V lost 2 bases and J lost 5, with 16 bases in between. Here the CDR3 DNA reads TGCGCCAGCAGCTTCCAGGGCCAGGGCGCCGAGACCCAGTACTTC. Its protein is CASSFQGQGAETQYF.

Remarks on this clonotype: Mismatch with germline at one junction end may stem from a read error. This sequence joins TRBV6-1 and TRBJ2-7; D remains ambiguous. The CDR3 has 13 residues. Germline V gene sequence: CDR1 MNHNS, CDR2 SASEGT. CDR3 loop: CVSSVDISYEQYF. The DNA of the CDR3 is TGTGTCAGCAGCGTCGACATTTCTTACGAGCAGTACTTC.

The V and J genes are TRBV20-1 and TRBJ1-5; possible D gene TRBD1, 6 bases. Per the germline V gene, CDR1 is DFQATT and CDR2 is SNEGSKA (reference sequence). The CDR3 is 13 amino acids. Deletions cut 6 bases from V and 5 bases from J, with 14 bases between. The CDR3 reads CSAHGQPHQPQHF. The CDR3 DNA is TGCAGTGCCCACGGACAGCCTCATCAGCCCCAGCATTTT.